The rows below give T cell receptor beta chains drawn from one sample of a study of post-analysis software for immune sequencing data. TCRdb recomputed calls from the PCR reads with MiXCR, one row per CDR3 protein. The sample carries roughly 650,000 distinct CDR3 sequences, roughly three fifths recorded once. The sample comprised blood. These receptor sequences come from a girl aged 2 to 9 with multiple sclerosis. CDR3s include the opening cysteine and the closing phenylalanine or tryptophan. The D gene is left open where the match is weak. Rows give clone size only sometimes, using once, few, many, or a class for an expanded clone.

v_gene	d_gene	j_gene	abundance	CDR3aa	CDR3nt
TRBV7-3	TRBD1	TRBJ1-1	NA	CASSPRQGYTEAFF	TGTGCCAGCAGCCCCAGACAGGGGTACACTGAAGCTTTCTTT
TRBV5-6	TRBD1	TRBJ2-3	NA	CASSPDRAADTQYF	TGTGCCAGCAGCCCGGACAGGGCCGCAGATACGCAGTATTTT
TRBV27	NA	TRBJ2-1	NA	CASSLFSRSNEQFF	TGTGCCAGCAGTTTATTCTCCCGGAGTAATGAGCAGTTCTTC
TRBV7-2	TRBD2	TRBJ2-1	NA	CASSQALAGGNEQFF	TGTGCCAGCAGCCAGGCACTAGCGGGCGGTAATGAGCAGTTCTTC
TRBV12-3/TRBV12-4	TRBD2	TRBJ2-7	NA	CASPARIAAGGRITEQYF	TGTGCCAGCCCCGCGAGGATAGCGGCGGGAGGGCGGATTACCGAGCAGTACTTC
TRBV20-1	NA	TRBJ1-1	NA	CSARDLGRGVEAFF	TGCAGTGCTAGAGATCTGGGACGGGGGGTTGAAGCTTTCTTT
TRBV15	TRBD2	TRBJ2-7	once	CATSRGAGAYEQYF	TGTGCCACCAGCAGAGGGGCGGGGGCCTACGAGCAGTACTTC
TRBV20-1	NA	TRBJ2-5	few	CSARERAVGETQYF	TGCAGTGCTAGAGAGAGGGCAGTAGGAGAGACCCAGTACTTC
TRBV29-1	NA	TRBJ2-1	NA	CSVDGPGNDEQFF	TGCAGCGTTGATGGTCCCGGGAACGATGAGCAGTTCTTC
TRBV10-3	NA	TRBJ2-7	few	CAISQGGPSYEQYF	TGTGCCATCAGTCAGGGGGGGCCTAGCTACGAGCAGTACTTC
TRBV15	TRBD1	TRBJ2-1	NA	CATSRGTGDYNEQFF	TGTGCCACCAGCAGAGGTACAGGGGACTACAATGAGCAGTTCTTC
TRBV30	NA	TRBJ1-2	NA	CAYSTVDGYTF	TGTGCCTATTCGACAGTTGACGGCTACACCTTC
TRBV11-2	NA	TRBJ2-7	NA	CASSLEGNPYEQYF	TGTGCCAGCAGCTTAGAAGGAAACCCCTACGAGCAGTACTTC
TRBV20-1	NA	TRBJ2-6	NA	CSARDAGGSGANVLTF	TGCAGTGCTAGAGATGCAGGGGGGTCTGGGGCCAACGTCCTGACTTTC
TRBV6-5	NA	TRBJ1-5	NA	CASSYSGGAKQPQHF	TGTGCCAGCAGTTACTCGGGAGGGGCCAAGCAGCCCCAGCATTTT
TRBV15	NA	TRBJ1-4	NA	CATSRGMGAGAAEKLFF	TGTGCCACCAGCAGAGGAATGGGGGCGGGGGCCGCCGAAAAACTGTTTTTT
TRBV29-1	TRBD2	TRBJ2-7	NA	CSAGLAVYEQYF	TGCAGCGCGGGACTAGCGGTCTACGAGCAGTACTTC
TRBV29-1	NA	TRBJ2-1	NA	CSVEGRQKVEQFF	TGCAGCGTTGAAGGGCGCCAGAAGGTTGAGCAGTTCTTC
TRBV4-1	NA	TRBJ2-5	NA	CASSQDLGGGSPQETQYF	TGCGCCAGCAGCCAAGATTTAGGGGGAGGCTCTCCTCAAGAGACCCAGTACTTC
TRBV12-3/TRBV12-4	TRBD2	TRBJ2-3	NA	CASTPSGSGSVAQYF	TGTGCCAGCACTCCTAGCGGGAGTGGGAGCGTTGCGCAGTATTTT
TRBV7-2	TRBD1	TRBJ2-1	NA	CASSLKGTGTGNEQFF	TGTGCCAGCAGCTTAAAAGGGACAGGGACAGGCAATGAGCAGTTCTTC
TRBV29-1	TRBD1	TRBJ1-2	NA	CSVRDRGYGYTF	TGCAGCGTCAGAGACAGGGGCTATGGCTACACCTTC
TRBV29-1	TRBD2	TRBJ2-7	NA	CSVVTSGLSYEQYF	TGCAGCGTAGTCACTAGCGGGCTTTCCTACGAGCAGTACTTC
TRBV6-5	NA	TRBJ1-6	NA	CASSYVGDSPLHF	TGTGCCAGCAGTTACGTAGGGGACTCACCCCTCCACTTT
TRBV12-5	NA	TRBJ2-1	NA	CASGLVGGPYNEQFF	TGTGCTAGTGGTTTGGTCGGGGGGCCCTACAATGAGCAGTTCTTC
TRBV6-2/TRBV6-3	NA	TRBJ2-7	few	CASSYSRSVAAYEQYF	TGTGCCAGCAGTTACTCGAGAAGCGTCGCAGCCTACGAGCAGTACTTC
TRBV10-3	NA	TRBJ1-4	few	CAISESDDLNEKLFF	TGTGCCATCAGTGAGTCGGACGATCTTAATGAAAAACTGTTTTTT
TRBV12-3/TRBV12-4	NA	TRBJ1-5	NA	CASSFKQSNQPQHF	TGTGCCAGCAGTTTCAAACAGAGCAATCAGCCCCAGCATTTT
TRBV10-2	NA	TRBJ2-3	NA	CASSVSQVGGDTQYF	TGCGCCAGCAGTGTCTCCCAGGTCGGGGGTGATACGCAGTATTTT
TRBV9	TRBD2	TRBJ2-3	NA	CASSPRGTSWPDTQYF	TGTGCCAGCAGCCCAAGGGGGACTAGCTGGCCAGATACGCAGTATTTT
TRBV20-1	NA	TRBJ2-1	NA	CSARVAATHSYNEQFF	TGCAGTGCTAGGGTAGCGGCTACCCACTCCTACAATGAGCAGTTCTTC
TRBV7-9	TRBD2	TRBJ2-3	few	CASSSLLAGVTDTQYF	TGTGCCAGCAGCTCCTTACTAGCGGGGGTGACAGATACGCAGTATTTT
TRBV12-3/TRBV12-4	NA	TRBJ2-1	once	CAIRGGGVRSYNERFF	TGTGCCATACGGGGAGGGGGCGTTCGGTCCTACAATGAGCGGTTCTTC
TRBV11-1	NA	TRBJ2-1	few	CASSQAAGNSYNEQFF	TGTGCCAGCAGTCAAGCCGCGGGGAACTCCTACAATGAGCAGTTCTTC
TRBV20-1	NA	TRBJ1-2	NA	CSASSYTF	TGCAGTGCTAGCTCCTACACCTTC
TRBV11-2	NA	TRBJ2-1	few	CASSLDQRVHYEQFF	TGTGCCAGCAGCTTAGACCAGCGGGTGCACTATGAGCAGTTCTTC
TRBV4-3	TRBD2	TRBJ2-1	NA	CASSLTGGFHNEQFF	TGCGCCAGCAGCCTCACGGGGGGGTTCCACAATGAGCAGTTCTTC
TRBV2	TRBD1	TRBJ2-5	few	CASRKGATETQYF	TGTGCCAGCAGGAAGGGGGCGACAGAGACCCAGTACTTC
TRBV6-1	TRBD2	TRBJ2-3	NA	CAGRLADTQYF	TGTGCCGGCAGACTAGCGGATACGCAGTATTTT
TRBV7-2	TRBD2	TRBJ2-5	few	CASSLAIAGAQETQYF	TGTGCCAGCAGCTTAGCGATAGCGGGAGCCCAAGAGACCCAGTACTTC
TRBV12-3/TRBV12-4	TRBD1	TRBJ2-7	NA	CASSLGWDRVHGEQYF	TGTGCCAGCAGTTTAGGCTGGGACAGGGTCCATGGCGAGCAGTACTTC
TRBV29-1	NA	TRBJ1-5	NA	CSVDRLFEIPKDSRYFDQPQHF	TGCAGCGTTGATAGGCTCTTCGAAATACCGAAAGACAGTCGTTATTTCGATCAGCCCCAGCATTTT
TRBV18	TRBD1	TRBJ2-5	NA	CASSTIPGTGYETQYF	TGTGCCAGCTCAACAATCCCCGGGACAGGGTATGAGACCCAGTACTTC
TRBV6-5	NA	TRBJ1-1	few	CASSYSGVTEAFF	TGTGCCAGCAGTTATTCAGGGGTCACTGAAGCTTTCTTT
TRBV3-1	NA	TRBJ2-5	NA	CASSTRGTETQYF	TGTGCCAGCAGCACCAGGGGCACAGAGACCCAGTACTTC
TRBV2	NA	TRBJ2-5	once	CASSASTGGRETQYF	TGTGCCAGCAGTGCCTCCACCGGGGGCAGGGAGACCCAGTACTTC
TRBV29-1	TRBD1	TRBJ2-5	NA	CSVATGGETQYF	TGCAGCGTTGCTACAGGGGGAGAGACCCAGTACTTC
TRBV6-5	TRBD2	TRBJ2-7	NA	CASSYGREGYEQYF	TGTGCCAGCAGCTACGGGCGGGAGGGCTACGAGCAGTACTTC
TRBV7-9	TRBD2	TRBJ2-3	NA	CASSPSGSGIDTQYF	TGTGCCAGCAGCCCCTCCGGGAGCGGGATTGATACGCAGTATTTT
TRBV27	TRBD1	TRBJ2-1	NA	CASSLDLRDRGTYNEQFF	TGTGCCAGCAGTTTAGACCTCCGGGACAGGGGGACCTACAATGAGCAGTTCTTC
TRBV6-5	NA	TRBJ2-3	NA	CASGTPPHTQYF	TGTGCCAGCGGGACACCGCCCCATACGCAGTATTTT